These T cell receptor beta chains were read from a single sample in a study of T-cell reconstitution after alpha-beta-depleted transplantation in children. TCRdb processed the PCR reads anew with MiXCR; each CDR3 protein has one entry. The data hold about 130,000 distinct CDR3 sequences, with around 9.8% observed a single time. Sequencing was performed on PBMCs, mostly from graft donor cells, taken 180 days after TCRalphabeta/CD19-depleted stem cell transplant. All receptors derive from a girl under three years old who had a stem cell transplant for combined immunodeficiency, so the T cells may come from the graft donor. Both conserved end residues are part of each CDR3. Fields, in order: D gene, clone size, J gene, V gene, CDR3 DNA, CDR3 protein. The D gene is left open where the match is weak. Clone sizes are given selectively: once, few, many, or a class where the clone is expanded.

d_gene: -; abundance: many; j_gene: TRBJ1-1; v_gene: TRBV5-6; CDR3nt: TGTGCCAGCAGCTTTGCCTCGTCCGATGAAGCTTTCTTT; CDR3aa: CASSFASSDEAFF
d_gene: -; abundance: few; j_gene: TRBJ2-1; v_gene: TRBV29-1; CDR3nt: TGCAGCGTGACAGGGAGGTCCTACAATGAGCAGTTCTTC; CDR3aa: CSVTGRSYNEQFF
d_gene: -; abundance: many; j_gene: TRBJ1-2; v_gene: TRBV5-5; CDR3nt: TGTGCCAGCAGCTTAAGACAGGAGCCCTATGGCTACACCTTC; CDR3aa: CASSLRQEPYGYTF
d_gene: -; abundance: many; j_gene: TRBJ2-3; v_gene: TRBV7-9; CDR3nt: TGTGCCAGCAGCTACCAAGCGGGCACAGATACGCAGTATTTT; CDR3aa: CASSYQAGTDTQYF
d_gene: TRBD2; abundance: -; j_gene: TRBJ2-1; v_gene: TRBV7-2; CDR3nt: TGTGCCAGCAGCTTAGAACTAGCGGGTGCCAATGAGCAGTTCTTC; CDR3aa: CASSLELAGANEQFF
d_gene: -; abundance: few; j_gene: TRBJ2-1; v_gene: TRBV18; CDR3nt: TGTGCCAGCTCACCCGAGACAGCCTACAATGAGCAGTTCTTC; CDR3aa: CASSPETAYNEQFF
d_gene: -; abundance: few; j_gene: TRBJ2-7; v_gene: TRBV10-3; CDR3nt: TGTGCCATCGCAGGACTACACCACTACGAGCAGTACTTC; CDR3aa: CAIAGLHHYEQYF
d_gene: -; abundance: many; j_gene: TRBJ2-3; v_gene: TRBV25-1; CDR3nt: TGTGCCAGCAGTGAATATCAGGGGAGCACAGATACGCAGTATTTT; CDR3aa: CASSEYQGSTDTQYF
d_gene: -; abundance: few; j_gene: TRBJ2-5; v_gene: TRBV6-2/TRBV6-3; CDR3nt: TGTGCCAGCAGTTACAGGTCGGAGACCCAGTACTTC; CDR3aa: CASSYRSETQYF
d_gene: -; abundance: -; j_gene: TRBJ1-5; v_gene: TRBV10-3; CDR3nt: TGTGCCATCAGTGGGGACGGCTACCAGCCCCAGCATTTT; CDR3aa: CAISGDGYQPQHF
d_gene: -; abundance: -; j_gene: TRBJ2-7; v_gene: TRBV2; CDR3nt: TGTGCCAGCAGTGGGCACAGGGTTACTGGCTACGAGCAGTACTTC; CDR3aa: CASSGHRVTGYEQYF
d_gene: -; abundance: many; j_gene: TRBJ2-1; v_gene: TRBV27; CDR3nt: TGTGCCAGCAGTTGGTACCTGAGCTCCTACAATGAGCAGTTCTTC; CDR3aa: CASSWYLSSYNEQFF
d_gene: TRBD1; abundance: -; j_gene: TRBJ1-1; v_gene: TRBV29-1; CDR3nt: TGCAGCGTTGTTGGTGGGGCGGACAGGCGCGACACTGAAGCTTTCTTT; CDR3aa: CSVVGGADRRDTEAFF
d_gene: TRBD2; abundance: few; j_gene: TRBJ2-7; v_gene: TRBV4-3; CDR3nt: TGCGCCAGCAGCCTTGGACTAGTAGCCTACGAGCAGTACTTC; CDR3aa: CASSLGLVAYEQYF
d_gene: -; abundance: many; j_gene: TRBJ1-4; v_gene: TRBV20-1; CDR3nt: TGCAGTGCTAGCCAGGGTGGGGAAAAACTGTTTTTT; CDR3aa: CSASQGGEKLFF
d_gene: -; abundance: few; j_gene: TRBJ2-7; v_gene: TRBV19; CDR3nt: TGTGCCAGTAGTATTCAGTACTCCTACGAGCAGTACTTC; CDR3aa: CASSIQYSYEQYF
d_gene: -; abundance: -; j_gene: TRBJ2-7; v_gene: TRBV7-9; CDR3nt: TGTGCCAGCAGCTCTGGATTCTACGAGCAGTACTTC; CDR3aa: CASSSGFYEQYF
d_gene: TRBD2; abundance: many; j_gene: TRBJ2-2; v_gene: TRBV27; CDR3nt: TGTGCCAGCAGTCCGGGACTAGCGAACGGGGAGCTGTTTTTT; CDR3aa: CASSPGLANGELFF
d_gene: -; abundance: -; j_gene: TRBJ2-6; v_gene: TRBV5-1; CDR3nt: TGCGCCAGCAGCTTCCTGGGGGGGCTCTCTGGGGCCAACGTCCTGACTTTC; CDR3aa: CASSFLGGLSGANVLTF
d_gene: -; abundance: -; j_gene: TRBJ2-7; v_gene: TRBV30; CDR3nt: TGTGCCTGGGTTCCATCTCCCTACGAGCAGTACTTC; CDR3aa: CAWVPSPYEQYF
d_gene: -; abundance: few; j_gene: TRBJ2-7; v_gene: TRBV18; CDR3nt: TGTGCCAGCTCACCCCTTGATGTCCAAGATGCCTACGAGCAGTACTTC; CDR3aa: CASSPLDVQDAYEQYF
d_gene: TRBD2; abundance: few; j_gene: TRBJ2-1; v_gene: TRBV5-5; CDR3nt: TGTGCCAGCAGCCCCCGCAGCGGGAGCTCCTACAATGAGCAGTTCTTC; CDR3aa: CASSPRSGSSYNEQFF
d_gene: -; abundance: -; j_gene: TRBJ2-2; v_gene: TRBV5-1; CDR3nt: TGCGCCAGCAGTTCCCTCCCGGGACTTCCGACCGGGGAGCTGTTTTTT; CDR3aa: CASSSLPGLPTGELFF
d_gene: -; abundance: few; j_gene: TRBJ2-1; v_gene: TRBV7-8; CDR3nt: TGTGCCAGCAGCTTATGGGACTCCGGGAATGAGCAGTTCTTC; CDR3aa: CASSLWDSGNEQFF
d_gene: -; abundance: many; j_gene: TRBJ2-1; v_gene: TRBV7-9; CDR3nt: TGTGCCAGCACGGACACGGGCTCCTACAATGAGCAGTTCTTC; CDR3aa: CASTDTGSYNEQFF
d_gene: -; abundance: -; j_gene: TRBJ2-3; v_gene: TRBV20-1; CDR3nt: TGCAGTGCTAGGCCGGGACGGACTAGCACAGATACGCAGTATTTT; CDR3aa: CSARPGRTSTDTQYF
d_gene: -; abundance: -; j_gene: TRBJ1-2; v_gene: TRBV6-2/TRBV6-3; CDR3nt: TGTGCCAGCAGTTACTCACAGGCCTATGGCTACACCTTC; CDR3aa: CASSYSQAYGYTF
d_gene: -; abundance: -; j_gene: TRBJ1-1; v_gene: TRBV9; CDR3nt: TGTGCCAGCAGCCTAACAAGACAGTACCCAGCTTTCTTT; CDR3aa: CASSLTRQYPAFF
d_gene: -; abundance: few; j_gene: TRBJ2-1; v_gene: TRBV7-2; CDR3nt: TGTGCCAGCAGCGAAGTACGTCACAATGAGCAGTTCTTC; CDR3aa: CASSEVRHNEQFF